Presented here are 21 T cell receptor beta chains from one specimen sequenced in a study of blood T cell repertoires in COVID-19. Only in-frame clones appear in the TCRdb table, and some are missing; sequencing was by immunoSEQ multiplex PCR. This table holds almost 35,000 clones, over 70% found once. The sequenced sample was peripheral blood. Source of these receptors: a man aged 80 or over with acute or convalescent COVID-19.

The table lists this clone with a count of one. The V call is TRBV6-2 or TRBV6-3, the J call TRBJ2-7; tentatively, D is TRBD2 (5 bases). This CDR3 is 12 amino acids long. Germline-derived CDR1 and CDR2 are MNHEY and SVGEGT. The V and J ends lost 5 bases and 5 bases respectively, with 10 bases between them. CDR3 sequence: CASSVGVNEQYF. CDR3 nucleotide sequence: TGTGCCAGCAGTGTGGGAGTAAACGAGCAGTACTTC.

This sequence joins TRBV5-4 and TRBJ1-1; no clear D gene. In germline, CDR1 is SGHNT, CDR2 YYREEE (reference sequence). Trimming cost V 0 bases and J 4 bases, with 10 bases left between them. The CDR3 is 14 amino acids. The CDR3: CASSLATHFTEAFF. DNA for the CDR3: TGTGCCAGCAGCTTGGCCACGCACTTCACTGAAGCTTTCTTT.

The chain employs TRBV4-1 and TRBJ2-3; TRBD1 matches at 11 bases. Per germline, CDR1 MGHRA and CDR2 YSYEKL. This CDR3 is 17 amino acids long. With 2 bases clipped from V and 4 bases from J, the junction kept 8 bases outside the gene matches. The CDR3 DNA reads TGCGCCAGCAGCCAAAGGGCGCCGGGACAGGGGGCAGATACGCAGTATTTT. Its translation is CASSQRAPGQGADTQYF.

V is TRBV10-3 and J is TRBJ1-2, with a tentative D call TRBD1 (6 bases). CDR1 and CDR2 (germline): ENHRY, SYGVKD. V lost 11 bases to trimming and J lost 0 bases, with 25 bases between them. There are 17 residues in the CDR3. The CDR3 sequence: CASRGVTGEGANYGYTF. In DNA, the CDR3 is TGTGCCTCCCGGGGGGTGACAGGTGAAGGCGCTAACTATGGCTACACCTTC.

This clone was seen once. The chain is built from TRBV10-3 and TRBJ1-1, with D perhaps matching TRBD1 (5 bases). The CDR3 runs to 13 residues. V lost 9 bases to trimming and J lost 4 bases, with 15 bases between them. Germline assignment: CDR1 ENHRY and CDR2 SYGVKD. CDR3 in amino acids: CAISQTVSTEAFF. The CDR3 nucleotides are TGTGCCATTAGCCAGACAGTGAGCACTGAAGCTTTCTTT.

This sequence joins TRBV2 and TRBJ2-7; possible D gene TRBD1, 5 bases. Between the trimmed V and J ends, which lost 0 bases and 10 bases, there was a span of 16 bases. Looked up from germline, CDR1 is SNHLY and CDR2 is FYNNEI. The CDR3 sequence is 14 residues long. The CDR3 loop reads CASSEARTYWTQYF. CDR3 nucleotides: TGTGCCAGCAGTGAAGCCAGGACGTATTGGACACAGTACTTC.

V usage is TRBV5-1 and J usage is TRBJ1-3, with 8 bases identical to TRBD1. Germline V gene lookup returns CDR1 SGHRS and CDR2 YFSETQ. With 3 bases clipped from V and 2 bases from J, the junction kept 1 base outside the gene matches. CDR3 length: 14 residues. CDR3 sequence (DNA): TGCGCCAGCAGCTCGACAGGGGCTGGAAACACCATATATTTT. Protein product: CASSSTGAGNTIYF.

The chain links TRBV9 to TRBJ2-7; D gene unclear. The V gene lost 6 bases and the J gene lost 2 bases, with 15 bases spanning the gap. CDR1 and CDR2 from the germline V gene are SGDLS and YYNGEE. The CDR3 extends over 14 amino acids. This chain's CDR3 is CASIGERDPYEQYF. Written as DNA, the CDR3 is TGTGCCAGCATTGGAGAGCGCGATCCCTACGAGCAGTACTTC.

The sample holds a few counts of this clone. This chain connects TRBV28 to TRBJ1-1; D unresolved. The germline V gene encodes CDR1 MDHEN and CDR2 SYDVKM. The CDR3 has 14 residues. V was cut by 3 bases and J by 1 base, with 9 bases left in between. DNA for the CDR3: TGTGCCAGCAGTTTGGTTGCGAGGAACACTGAAGCTTTCTTT. It yields the protein CASSLVARNTEAFF.

There are a few counts of this clone. The chain couples TRBV18 to TRBJ1-2, with D tentatively TRBD1 (5 bases). CDR3 size: 15 residues. Germline V gene lookup returns CDR1 KGHSH and CDR2 LQKENI. The V end was cut by 0 bases, the J end by 2 bases, with 10 bases between. For the CDR3, the DNA is TGTGCCAGCTCACCACCGTCCAGGGCGAACTATGGCTACACCTTC. This gives the protein CASSPPSRANYGYTF.

The chain recombines TRBV20-1 with TRBJ1-5; D possibly corresponds to TRBD1 (5 bases). This CDR3 is built from 16 residues. V was clipped by 5 bases and J by 3 bases, with 20 bases between them. The V gene's germline CDR1 is DFQATT and CDR2 SNEGSKA (reference sequence). The CDR3 DNA follows: TGCAGTGCTGGTGGGACTGCCGACTCTTTCAATCAGCCCCAGCATTTT. Protein sequence: CSAGGTADSFNQPQHF.

The chain carries TRBV5-1 and TRBJ1-1; maybe TRBD1 (5 bases). CDR3 size: 16 residues. Between the trimmed V and J ends, which lost 0 bases and 0 bases, there was a span of 12 bases. In germline, CDR1 is SGHRS, CDR2 YFSETQ. CDR3 amino acids: CASSLAKAGMNTEAFF. The CDR3 nucleotides are TGCGCCAGCAGCTTGGCCAAGGCAGGGATGAACACTGAAGCTTTCTTT.

V usage is TRBV18 and J usage is TRBJ2-7; D perhaps matches TRBD2 (6 bases). The CDR3 loop spans 17 amino acids. Trimming took 0 bases from V and 0 from J, leaving 15 bases between them. Germline CDR1 reads KGHSH; CDR2 reads LQKENI. This CDR3 reads CASSPPVAGPSSYEQYF. In DNA form, the CDR3 reads TGTGCCAGCTCACCACCGGTTGCGGGACCAAGCTCCTACGAGCAGTACTTC.

As DNA, the CDR3 is TGCGCCCCCCAGGGGGCGAGCTCCTACAATGAGCAGTTCTTC. This translates into CAPQGASSYNEQFF. V gene TRBV4-3 combines with J gene TRBJ2-1; 8 bases match TRBD1. In germline, CDR1 is LGHNA, CDR2 YSLEER. The CDR3 runs to 14 residues. V lost 11 bases and J lost 0; bases outside the gene matches: 6.

The rearrangement joins TRBV12-3 or TRBV12-4 to TRBJ1-1, with a possible D match to TRBD1 (6 bases). The CDR3 covers 12 residues. V shed 5 bases and J shed 10 bases, with 14 bases lying between them. CDR3 protein: CASSEQGLRAFF. The CDR3 DNA follows: TGTGCCAGCAGTGAACAGGGTTTGCGAGCTTTCTTT.

The CDR3 here is CASRRSGTGIGNSNQPQHF. The CDR3 DNA sequence: TGTGCCAGTAGGCGCTCGGGGACAGGGATTGGGAATAGCAATCAGCCCCAGCATTTT. The V gene is TRBV19, the J gene TRBJ1-5; 9 nucleotides match TRBD1. Per the germline V gene, CDR1 is LNHDA and CDR2 is SQIVND (reference sequence). The CDR3 runs to 19 residues. The ends lost 6 bases at V and 0 bases at J; junction bases unmatched: 15. The whole variable domain, remainder taken from reference TRBV19 and TRBJ1-5, is DGGITQSPKYLFRKEGQNVTLSCEQNLNHDAMYWYRQDPGQGLRLIYYSQIVNDFQKGDIAEGYSVSREKKESFPLTVTSAQKNPTAFYLCASRRSGTGIGNSNQPQHFGDGTRLSIL.

This sequence joins TRBV6-1 and TRBJ2-7; 11 positions match TRBD2. This CDR3 region has 16 residues. Germline CDR1 and CDR2: MNHNS and SASEGT. V dropped 2 bases and J dropped 4; count of bases not matched to a gene: 7. The CDR3 region is CASSENVAGGGYEQYF. CDR3 in DNA: TGTGCCAGCAGTGAAAACGTAGCGGGAGGGGGTTACGAGCAGTACTTC.

This clone was seen only a few times. In nucleotides, the CDR3 is TGTGCCAGCAGCTTAGGGCGGGAGTCCTACGAGCAGTACTTC. This translates into CASSLGRESYEQYF. The V and J genes are TRBV13 and TRBJ2-7; 7 bases match TRBD2. V lost 0 bases, J lost 1 base, and 0 bases stayed unmatched. The CDR3 is made up of 14 amino acids. Germline V gene data show CDR1 as PRHDT and CDR2 as FYEKMQ (reference sequence). The variable domain in full, completed from reference TRBV13 and TRBJ2-7, reads AAGVIQSPRHLIKEKRETATLKCYPIPRHDTVYWYQQGPGQDPQFLISFYEKMQSDKGSIPDRFSAQQFSDYHSELNMSSLELGDSALYFCASSLGRESYEQYFGPGTRLTVT.

The rearrangement joins TRBV5-4 to TRBJ2-3, with TRBD2 identical over 9 bases. CDR1 is SGHNT and CDR2 is YYREEE in the germline V gene (reference sequence). The CDR3 has 18 amino acids. The ends lost 2 bases at V and 4 bases at J; junction bases unmatched: 14. The DNA of the CDR3 is TGTGCCAGCAGCTTCCCCGTGGGTAGCGGGAGTTACGCAGATACGCAGTATTTT. Its translation: CASSFPVGSGSYADTQYF. The full variable domain, with the rest looked up from reference TRBV5-4 and TRBJ2-3, is ETGVTQSPTHLIKTRGQQVTLRCSSQSGHNTVSWYQQALGQGPQFIFQYYREEENGRGNFPPRFSGLQFPNYSSELNVNALELDDSALYLCASSFPVGSGSYADTQYFGPGTRLTVL.

This clone was observed a single time. V and J are TRBV9 and TRBJ2-7; 8 bases are a match to TRBD2. Unmatched junction bases numbered 9, after V lost 4 bases and J lost 6 bases. Germline V gives CDR1 SGDLS, CDR2 YYNGEE. The CDR3 length is 14 residues. In DNA, the CDR3 is TGTGCCAGCAGCCCACCCAGCGGGGGAGGCGAGCAGTACTTC. Its protein is CASSPPSGGGEQYF.

The V and J genes are TRBV6-4 and TRBJ2-2; TRBD1 is a possible D gene (5 bases). V was cut by 4 bases and J by 6 bases, with 9 bases left in between. The CDR3 is made up of 13 amino acids. Germline V CDR1 and CDR2: MRHNA, SNTAGT. CDR3 nucleotide sequence: TGTGCCAGCAGTGTTGAAGGGGCCGGGGAGCTGTTTTTT. Amino acid sequence: CASSVEGAGELFF.